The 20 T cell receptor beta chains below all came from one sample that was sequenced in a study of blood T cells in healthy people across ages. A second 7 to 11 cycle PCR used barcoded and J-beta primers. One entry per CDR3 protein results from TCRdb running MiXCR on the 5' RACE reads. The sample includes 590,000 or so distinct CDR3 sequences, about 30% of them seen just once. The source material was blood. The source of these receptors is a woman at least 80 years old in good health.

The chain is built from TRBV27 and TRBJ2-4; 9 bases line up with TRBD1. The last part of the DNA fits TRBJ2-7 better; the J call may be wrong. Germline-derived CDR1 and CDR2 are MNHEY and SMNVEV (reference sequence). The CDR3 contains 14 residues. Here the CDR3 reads CASSFGDRGYEQYF. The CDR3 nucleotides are TGTGCCAGCAGTTTCGGTGACAGGGGGTACGAGCAGTACTTC.

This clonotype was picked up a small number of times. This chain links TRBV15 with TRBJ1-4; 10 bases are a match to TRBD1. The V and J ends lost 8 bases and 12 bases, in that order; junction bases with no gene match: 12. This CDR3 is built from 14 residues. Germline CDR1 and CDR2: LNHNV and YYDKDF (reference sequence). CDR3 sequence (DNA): TGTGCCACCGGAAGGGACAGGGGAAAAGAAGAACTGTTTTTT. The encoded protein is CATGRDRGKEELFF.

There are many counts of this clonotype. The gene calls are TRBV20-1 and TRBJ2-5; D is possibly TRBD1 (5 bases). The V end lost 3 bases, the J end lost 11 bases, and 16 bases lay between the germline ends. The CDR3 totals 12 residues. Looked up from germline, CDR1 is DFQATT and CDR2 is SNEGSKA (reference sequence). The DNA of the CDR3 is TGCAGTGCTAGGCCAGGGATCAGAGAGCAGTACTTC. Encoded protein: CSARPGIREQYF.

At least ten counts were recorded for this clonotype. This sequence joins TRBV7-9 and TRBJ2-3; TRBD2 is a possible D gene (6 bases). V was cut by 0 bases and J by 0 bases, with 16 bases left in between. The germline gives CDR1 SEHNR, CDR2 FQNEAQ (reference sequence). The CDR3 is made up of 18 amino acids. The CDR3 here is CASSLAPGAETSTDTQYF. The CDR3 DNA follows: TGTGCCAGCAGCTTAGCGCCGGGAGCAGAGACTAGCACAGATACGCAGTATTTT.

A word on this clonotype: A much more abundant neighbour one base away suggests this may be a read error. Written as DNA, the CDR3 is TGTGCCAGCAGGCAAGGCCGTAGCACAGATACGCGGTATTTT. This gives the protein CASRQGRSTDTRYF. The chain employs TRBV2 and TRBJ2-3; D call uncertain. Germline CDR1 SNHLY, CDR2 FYNNEI. The CDR3 is made up of 14 amino acids.

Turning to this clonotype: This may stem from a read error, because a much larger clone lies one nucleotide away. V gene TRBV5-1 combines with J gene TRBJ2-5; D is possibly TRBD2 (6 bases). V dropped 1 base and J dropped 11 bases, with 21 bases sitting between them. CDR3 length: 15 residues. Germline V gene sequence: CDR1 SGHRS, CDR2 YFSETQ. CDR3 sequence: CASSLIAAVSHEQYF. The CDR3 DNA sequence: TGCGCCAGCAGCTTGATAGCGGCGGTCTCCCATGAGCAGTACTTC.

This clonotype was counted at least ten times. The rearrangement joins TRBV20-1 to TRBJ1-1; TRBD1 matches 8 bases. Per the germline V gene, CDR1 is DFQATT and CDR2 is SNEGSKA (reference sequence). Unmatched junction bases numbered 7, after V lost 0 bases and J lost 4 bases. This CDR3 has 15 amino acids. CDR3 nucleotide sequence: TGCAGTGCTAGAGATCCGACAGGGGTGAGCACTGAAGCTTTCTTT. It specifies CSARDPTGVSTEAFF.

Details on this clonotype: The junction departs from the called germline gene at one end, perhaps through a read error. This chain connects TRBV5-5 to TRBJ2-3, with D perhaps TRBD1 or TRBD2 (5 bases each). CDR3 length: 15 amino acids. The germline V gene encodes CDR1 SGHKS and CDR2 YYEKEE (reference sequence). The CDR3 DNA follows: TGTGCCAGCAGCTTGGAGGGACGGTCCACAGATATGCAGTATTTT. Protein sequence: CASSLEGRSTDMQYF.

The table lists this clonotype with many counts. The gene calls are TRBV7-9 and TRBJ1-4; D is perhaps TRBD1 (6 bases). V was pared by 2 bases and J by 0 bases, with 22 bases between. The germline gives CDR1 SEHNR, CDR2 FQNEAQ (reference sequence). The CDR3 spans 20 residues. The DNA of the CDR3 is TGTGCCAGCAGCTTAAAATCTCGGCACAGGGATCGTGCAACTAATGAAAAACTGTTTTTT. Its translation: CASSLKSRHRDRATNEKLFF.

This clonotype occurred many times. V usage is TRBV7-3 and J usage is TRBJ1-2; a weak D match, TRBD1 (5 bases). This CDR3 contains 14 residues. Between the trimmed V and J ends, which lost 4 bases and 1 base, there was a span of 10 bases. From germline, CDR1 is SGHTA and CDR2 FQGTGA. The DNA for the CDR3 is TGTGCCAGCAGCTCGGGACGGAATAACTATGGCTACACCTTC. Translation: CASSSGRNNYGYTF.

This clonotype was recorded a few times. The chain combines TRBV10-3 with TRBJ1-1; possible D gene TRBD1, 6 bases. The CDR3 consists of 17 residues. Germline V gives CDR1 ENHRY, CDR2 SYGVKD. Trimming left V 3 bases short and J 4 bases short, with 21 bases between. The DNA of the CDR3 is TGTGCCATCAGTGATGGGCGCCGGGGGCAATCGGTCACTGAAGCTTTCTTT. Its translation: CAISDGRRGQSVTEAFF.

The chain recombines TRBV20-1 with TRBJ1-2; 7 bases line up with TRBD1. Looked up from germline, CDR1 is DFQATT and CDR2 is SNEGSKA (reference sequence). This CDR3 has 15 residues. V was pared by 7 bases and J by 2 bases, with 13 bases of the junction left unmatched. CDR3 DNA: TGCAGTGATAAACTCTTCGGACAGGCGAACTATGGCTACACCTTC. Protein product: CSDKLFGQANYGYTF.

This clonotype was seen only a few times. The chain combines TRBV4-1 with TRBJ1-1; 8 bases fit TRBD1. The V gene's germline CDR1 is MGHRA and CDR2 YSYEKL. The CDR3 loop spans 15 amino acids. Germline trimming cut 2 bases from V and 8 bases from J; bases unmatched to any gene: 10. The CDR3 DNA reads TGCGCCAGCAGCCAATCGGGACAGGCTGTCCAAGAAGCTTTCTTT. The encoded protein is CASSQSGQAVQEAFF.

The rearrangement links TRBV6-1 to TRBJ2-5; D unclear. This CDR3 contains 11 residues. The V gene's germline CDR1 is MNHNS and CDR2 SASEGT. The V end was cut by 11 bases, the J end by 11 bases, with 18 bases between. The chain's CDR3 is CASFLRNEQYF. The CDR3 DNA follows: TGTGCCTCGTTCTTGAGGAATGAGCAGTACTTC.

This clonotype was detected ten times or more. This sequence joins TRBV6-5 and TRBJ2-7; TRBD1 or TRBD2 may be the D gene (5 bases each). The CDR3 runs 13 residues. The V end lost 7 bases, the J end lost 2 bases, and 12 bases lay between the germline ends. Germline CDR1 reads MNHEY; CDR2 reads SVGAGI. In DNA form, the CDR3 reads TGTGCCAGCACCCGGGACGGAACCTACGAGCAGTACTTC. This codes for CASTRDGTYEQYF.

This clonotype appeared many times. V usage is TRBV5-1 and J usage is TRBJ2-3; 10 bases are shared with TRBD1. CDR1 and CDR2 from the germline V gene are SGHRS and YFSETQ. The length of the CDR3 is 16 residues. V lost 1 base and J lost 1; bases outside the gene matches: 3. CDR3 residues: CASSLLGQGGTDTQYF. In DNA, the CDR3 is TGCGCCAGCAGCTTGCTAGGACAGGGGGGCACAGATACGCAGTATTTT.

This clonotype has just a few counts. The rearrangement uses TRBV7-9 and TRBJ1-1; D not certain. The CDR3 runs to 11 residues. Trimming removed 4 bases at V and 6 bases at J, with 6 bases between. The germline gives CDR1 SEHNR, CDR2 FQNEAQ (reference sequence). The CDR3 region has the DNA TGTGCCAGCAGCTCGGCAGCTGAAGCTTTCTTT. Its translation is CASSSAAEAFF.

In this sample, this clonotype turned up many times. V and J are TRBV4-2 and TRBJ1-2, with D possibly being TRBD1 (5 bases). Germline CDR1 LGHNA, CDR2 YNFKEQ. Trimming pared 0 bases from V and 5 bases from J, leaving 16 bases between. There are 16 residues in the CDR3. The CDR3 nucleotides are TGTGCCAGCAGCCAAGATTATGCACAGGACATATATGGCTACACCTTC. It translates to CASSQDYAQDIYGYTF.

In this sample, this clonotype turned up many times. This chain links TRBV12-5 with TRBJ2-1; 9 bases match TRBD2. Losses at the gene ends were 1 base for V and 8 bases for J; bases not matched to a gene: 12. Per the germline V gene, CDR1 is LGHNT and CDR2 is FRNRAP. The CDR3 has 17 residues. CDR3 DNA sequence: TGTGCTAGTGGTTTGGCACGCGGCGGCGGGGGGGCATATGAGCAGTTCTTC. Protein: CASGLARGGGGAYEQFF. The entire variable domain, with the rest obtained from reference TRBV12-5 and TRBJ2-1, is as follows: DARVTQTPRHKVTEMGQEVTMRCQPILGHNTVFWYRQTMMQGLELLAYFRNRAPLDDSGMPKDRFSAEMPDATLATLKIQPSEPRDSAVYFCASGLARGGGGAYEQFFGPGTRLTVL.

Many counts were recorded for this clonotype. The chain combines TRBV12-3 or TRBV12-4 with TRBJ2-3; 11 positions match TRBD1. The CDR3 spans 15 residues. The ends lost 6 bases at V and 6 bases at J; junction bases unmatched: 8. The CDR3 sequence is CASRTRTGGVDTQYF. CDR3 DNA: TGTGCCAGCAGGACACGGACAGGGGGCGTCGATACGCAGTATTTT.